A single T cell receptor (beta chain) is shown here with its context. This specimen belongs to a study of blood T cell repertoires in COVID-19. Across the study: PBMCs, B-cell-depleted T cells, or T cells were the source of the cDNA or gDNA that made up the material.

Sequencing was performed with immunoSEQ multiplex PCR; in TCRdb, only in-frame clones are kept and a portion is missing. This sample has about 390,000 clones, with around 87% found just once. Germline lookup yields CDR1 MNHEY and CDR2 SVGAGI. The CDR3 has 14 amino acids. With 6 bases clipped from V and 0 bases from J, the junction kept 4 bases outside the gene matches. The chain recombines TRBV6-5 with TRBJ2-7, with 8 bases lining up with TRBD1. The TCR originated in an older woman with COVID-19, enrolled during active disease. Specimen: peripheral blood. This CDR3 is CASSWTGTSYEQYF. The CDR3 DNA is TGTGCCAGCAGCTGGACAGGGACCTCCTACGAGCAGTACTTC.